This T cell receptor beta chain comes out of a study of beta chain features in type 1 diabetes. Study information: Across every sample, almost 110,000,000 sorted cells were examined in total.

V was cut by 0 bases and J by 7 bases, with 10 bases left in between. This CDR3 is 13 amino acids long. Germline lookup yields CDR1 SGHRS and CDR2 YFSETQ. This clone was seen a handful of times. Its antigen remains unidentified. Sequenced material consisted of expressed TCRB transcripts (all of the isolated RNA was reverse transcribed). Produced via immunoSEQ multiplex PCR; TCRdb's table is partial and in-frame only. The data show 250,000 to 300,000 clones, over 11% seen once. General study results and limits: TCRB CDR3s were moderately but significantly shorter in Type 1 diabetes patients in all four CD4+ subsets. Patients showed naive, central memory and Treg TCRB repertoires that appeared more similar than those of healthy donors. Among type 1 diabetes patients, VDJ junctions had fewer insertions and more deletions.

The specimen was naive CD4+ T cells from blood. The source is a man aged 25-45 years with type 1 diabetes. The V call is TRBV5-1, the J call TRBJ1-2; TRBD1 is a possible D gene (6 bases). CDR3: CASSLARGAGYTF. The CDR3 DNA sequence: TGCGCCAGCAGCTTGGCCCGGGGGGCTGGCTACACCTTC.